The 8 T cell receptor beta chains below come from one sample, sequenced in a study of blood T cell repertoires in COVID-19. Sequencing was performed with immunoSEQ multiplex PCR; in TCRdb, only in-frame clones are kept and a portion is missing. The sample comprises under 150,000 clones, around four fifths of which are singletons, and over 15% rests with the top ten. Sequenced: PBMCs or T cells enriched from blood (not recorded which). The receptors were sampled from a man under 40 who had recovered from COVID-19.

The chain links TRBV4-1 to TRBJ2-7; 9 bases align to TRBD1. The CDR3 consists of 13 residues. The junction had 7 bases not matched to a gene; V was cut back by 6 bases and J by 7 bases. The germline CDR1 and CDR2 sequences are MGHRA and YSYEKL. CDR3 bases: TGCGCCAGCAGTCGTACAGGGGGCGATGAGCAGTACGTC. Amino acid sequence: CASSRTGGDEQYV.

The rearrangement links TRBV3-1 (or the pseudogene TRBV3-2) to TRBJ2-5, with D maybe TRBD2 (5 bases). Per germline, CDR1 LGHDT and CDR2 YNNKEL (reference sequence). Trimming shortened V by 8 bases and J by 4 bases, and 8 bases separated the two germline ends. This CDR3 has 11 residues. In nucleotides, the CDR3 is TGTGCCAGCCTTGAGGGAGAGACCCAGTACTTC. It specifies CASLEGETQYF.

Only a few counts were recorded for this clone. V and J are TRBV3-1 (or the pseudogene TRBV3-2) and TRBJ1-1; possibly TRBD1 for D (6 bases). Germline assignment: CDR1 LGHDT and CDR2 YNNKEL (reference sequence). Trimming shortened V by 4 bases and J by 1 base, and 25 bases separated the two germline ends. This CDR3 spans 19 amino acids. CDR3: CASSRMGKRFFRGNTEAFF. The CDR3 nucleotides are TGTGCCAGCAGCCGAATGGGAAAGAGGTTTTTCAGGGGGAACACTGAAGCTTTCTTT.

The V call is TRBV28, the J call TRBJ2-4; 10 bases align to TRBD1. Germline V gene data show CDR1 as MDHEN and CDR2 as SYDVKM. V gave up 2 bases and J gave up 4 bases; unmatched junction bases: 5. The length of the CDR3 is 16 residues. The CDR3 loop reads CASSLRRTGGKNIQYF. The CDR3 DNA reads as TGTGCCAGCAGTTTAAGGAGGACAGGGGGTAAAAACATTCAGTACTTC. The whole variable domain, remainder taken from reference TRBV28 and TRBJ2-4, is DVKVTQSSRYLVKRTGEKVFLECVQDMDHENMFWYRQDPGLGLRLIYFSYDVKMKEKGDIPEGYSVSREKKERFSLILESASTNQTSMYLCASSLRRTGGKNIQYFGAGTRLSVL.

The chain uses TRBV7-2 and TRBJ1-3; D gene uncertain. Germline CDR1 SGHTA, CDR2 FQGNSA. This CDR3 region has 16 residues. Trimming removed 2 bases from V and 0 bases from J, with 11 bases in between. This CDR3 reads CASSLRGSSSGNTIYF. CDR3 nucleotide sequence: TGTGCCAGCAGCTTAAGAGGGTCGTCCTCTGGAAACACCATATATTTT.

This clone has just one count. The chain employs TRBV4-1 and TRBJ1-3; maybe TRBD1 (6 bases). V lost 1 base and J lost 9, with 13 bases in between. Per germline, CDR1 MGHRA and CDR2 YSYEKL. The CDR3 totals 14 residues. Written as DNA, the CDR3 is TGCGCCAGCAGCCAAGGAAATACAGGGAGCACCATATATTTT. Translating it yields CASSQGNTGSTIYF.

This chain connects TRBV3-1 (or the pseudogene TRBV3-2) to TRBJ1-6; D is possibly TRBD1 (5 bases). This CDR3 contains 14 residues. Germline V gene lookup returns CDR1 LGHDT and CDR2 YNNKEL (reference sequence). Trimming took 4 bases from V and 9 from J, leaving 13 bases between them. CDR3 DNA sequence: TGTGCCAGCAGCCTCCAACAGGAATCTTCACCCCTCCACTTT. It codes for CASSLQQESSPLHF.

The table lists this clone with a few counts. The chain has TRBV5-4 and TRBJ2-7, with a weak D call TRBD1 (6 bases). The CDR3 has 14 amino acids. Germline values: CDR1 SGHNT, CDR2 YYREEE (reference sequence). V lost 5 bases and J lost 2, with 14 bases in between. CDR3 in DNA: TGTGCCAGCAGTGTTGACAGGTCAGCCTACGAGCAGTACGTC. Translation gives CASSVDRSAYEQYV.